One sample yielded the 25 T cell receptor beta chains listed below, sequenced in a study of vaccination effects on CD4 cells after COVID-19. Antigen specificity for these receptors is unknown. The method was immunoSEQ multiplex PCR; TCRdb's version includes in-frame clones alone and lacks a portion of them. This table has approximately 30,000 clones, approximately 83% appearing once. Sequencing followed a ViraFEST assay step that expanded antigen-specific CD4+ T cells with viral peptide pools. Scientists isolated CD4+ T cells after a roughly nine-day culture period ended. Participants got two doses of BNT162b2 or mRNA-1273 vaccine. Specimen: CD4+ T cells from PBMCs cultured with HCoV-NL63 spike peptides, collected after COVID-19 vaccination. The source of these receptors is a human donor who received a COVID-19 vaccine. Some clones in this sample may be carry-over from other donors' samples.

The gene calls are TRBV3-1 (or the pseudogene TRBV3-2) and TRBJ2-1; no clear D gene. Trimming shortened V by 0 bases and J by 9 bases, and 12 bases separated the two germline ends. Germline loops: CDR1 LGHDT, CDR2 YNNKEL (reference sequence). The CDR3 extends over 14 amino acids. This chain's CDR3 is CASSQDPDRVEQFF. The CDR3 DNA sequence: TGTGCCAGCAGCCAAGATCCGGACCGCGTTGAGCAGTTCTTC.

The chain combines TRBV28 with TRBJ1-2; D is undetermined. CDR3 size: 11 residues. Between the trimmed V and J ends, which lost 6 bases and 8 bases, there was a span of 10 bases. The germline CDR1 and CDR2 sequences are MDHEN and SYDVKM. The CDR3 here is CASRLQYGYTF. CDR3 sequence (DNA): TGTGCCAGCAGATTACAGTACGGCTACACCTTC.

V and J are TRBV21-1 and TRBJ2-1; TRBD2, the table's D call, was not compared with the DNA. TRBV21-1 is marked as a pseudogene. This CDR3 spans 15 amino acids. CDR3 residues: CASSSTTDSYNEQFF. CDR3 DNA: TGTGCCAGCAGCTCGACTACAGATTCCTACAATGAGCAGTTCTTC.

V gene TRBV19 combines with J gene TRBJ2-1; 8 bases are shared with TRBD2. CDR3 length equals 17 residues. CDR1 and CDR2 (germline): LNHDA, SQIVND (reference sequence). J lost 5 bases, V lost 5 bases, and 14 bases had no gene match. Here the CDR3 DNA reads TGTGCCAGTAGTCCACGGGAGGGACAAGGCATGAACAATGAGCAGTTCTTC. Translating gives CASSPREGQGMNNEQFF.

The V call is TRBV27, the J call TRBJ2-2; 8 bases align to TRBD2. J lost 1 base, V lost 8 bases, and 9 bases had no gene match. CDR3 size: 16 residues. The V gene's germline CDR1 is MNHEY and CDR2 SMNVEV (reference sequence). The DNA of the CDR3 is TGTGCCAGCTCTTCTCGGCTAGCGGGGAACACCGGGGAGCTGTTTTTT. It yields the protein CASSSRLAGNTGELFF.

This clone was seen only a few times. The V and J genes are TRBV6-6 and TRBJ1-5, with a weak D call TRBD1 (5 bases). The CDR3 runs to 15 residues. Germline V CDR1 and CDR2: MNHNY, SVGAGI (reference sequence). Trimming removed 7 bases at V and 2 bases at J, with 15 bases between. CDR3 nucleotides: TGTGCCAGCAACCTAGAAGTACAGGGCAATCAGCCCCAGCATTTT. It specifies CASNLEVQGNQPQHF.

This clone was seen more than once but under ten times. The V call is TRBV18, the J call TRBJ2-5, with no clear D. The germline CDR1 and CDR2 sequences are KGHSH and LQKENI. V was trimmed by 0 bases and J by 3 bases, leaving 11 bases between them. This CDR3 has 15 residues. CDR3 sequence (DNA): TGTGCCAGCTCACCACCGGGGTTGCCTAAAGAGACCCAGTACTTC. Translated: CASSPPGLPKETQYF.

CDR3 nucleotides: TGCGCCAGCAGCCAAGATGGGAGAAGAGCAACTAATGAAAAACTGTTTTTT. Amino acid sequence: CASSQDGRRATNEKLFF. The gene calls are TRBV4-1 and TRBJ1-4; D is undetermined. Germline CDR1 is MGHRA and CDR2 is YSYEKL. There are 17 residues in the CDR3. Trimming took 0 bases from V and 0 from J, leaving 11 bases between them.

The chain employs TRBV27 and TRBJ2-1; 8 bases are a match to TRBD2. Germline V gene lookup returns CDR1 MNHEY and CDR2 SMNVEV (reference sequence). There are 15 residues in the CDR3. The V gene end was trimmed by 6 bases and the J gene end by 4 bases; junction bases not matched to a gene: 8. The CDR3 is CASSPLRGVYNEQFF. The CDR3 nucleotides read TGTGCCAGCAGCCCCTTGCGGGGGGTATACAATGAGCAGTTCTTC.

The CDR3 bases are TGTGCCAGCAGCTTGACGGGTTTCCGGCGGAGAGGGGAGCTGTTTTTT. As protein: CASSLTGFRRRGELFF. The chain combines TRBV5-6 with TRBJ2-2; no clear D gene. The V gene's germline CDR1 is SGHDT and CDR2 YYEEEE. The V and J ends lost 1 base and 8 bases respectively, with 18 bases between them. This CDR3 has 16 amino acids.

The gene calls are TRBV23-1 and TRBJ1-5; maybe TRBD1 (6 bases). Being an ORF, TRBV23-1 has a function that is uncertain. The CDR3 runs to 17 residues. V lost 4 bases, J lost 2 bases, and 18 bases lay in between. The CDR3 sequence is CASSPRDNEGGNQPQHF. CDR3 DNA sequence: TGCGCCAGCAGTCCTCGGGACAACGAAGGGGGCAATCAGCCCCAGCATTTT.

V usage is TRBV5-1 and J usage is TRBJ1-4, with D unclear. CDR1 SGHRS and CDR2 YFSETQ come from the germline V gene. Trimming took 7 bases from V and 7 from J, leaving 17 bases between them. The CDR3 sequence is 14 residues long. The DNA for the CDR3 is TGCGCCAGCGGGATAATAGCGGACCCTGAAAAACTGTTTTTT. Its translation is CASGIIADPEKLFF.

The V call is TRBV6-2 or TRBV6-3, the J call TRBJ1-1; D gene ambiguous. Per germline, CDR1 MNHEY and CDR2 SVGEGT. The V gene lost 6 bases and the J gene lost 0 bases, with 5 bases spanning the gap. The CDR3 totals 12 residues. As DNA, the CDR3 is TGTGCCAGCAGCAGGCTGAACACTGAAGCTTTCTTT. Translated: CASSRLNTEAFF.

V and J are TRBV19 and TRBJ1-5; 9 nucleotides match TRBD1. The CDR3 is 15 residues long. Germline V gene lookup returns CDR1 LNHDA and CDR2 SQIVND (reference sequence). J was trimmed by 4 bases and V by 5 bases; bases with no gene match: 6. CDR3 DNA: TGTGCCAGTAGTCCCCGGGACAGGGAAAATCAGCCCCAGCATTTT. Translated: CASSPRDRENQPQHF.

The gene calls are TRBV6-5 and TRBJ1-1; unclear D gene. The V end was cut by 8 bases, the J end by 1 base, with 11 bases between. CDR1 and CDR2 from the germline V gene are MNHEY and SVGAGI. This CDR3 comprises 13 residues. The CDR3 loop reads CASSHPSNTEAFF. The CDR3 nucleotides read TGTGCCAGCTCCCATCCCTCGAACACTGAAGCTTTCTTT.

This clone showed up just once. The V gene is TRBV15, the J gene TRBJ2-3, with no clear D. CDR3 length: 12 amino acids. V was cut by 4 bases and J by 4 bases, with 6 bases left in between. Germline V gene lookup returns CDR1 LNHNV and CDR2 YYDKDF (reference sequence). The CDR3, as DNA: TGTGCCACCAGCAATTATCCAGATACGCAGTATTTT. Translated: CATSNYPDTQYF.

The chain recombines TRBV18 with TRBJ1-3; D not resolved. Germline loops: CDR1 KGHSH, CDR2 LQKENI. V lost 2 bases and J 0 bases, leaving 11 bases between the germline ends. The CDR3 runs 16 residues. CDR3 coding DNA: TGTGCCAGCTCACCAGATGGACGGCGCTCTGGAAACACCATATATTTT. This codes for CASSPDGRRSGNTIYF.

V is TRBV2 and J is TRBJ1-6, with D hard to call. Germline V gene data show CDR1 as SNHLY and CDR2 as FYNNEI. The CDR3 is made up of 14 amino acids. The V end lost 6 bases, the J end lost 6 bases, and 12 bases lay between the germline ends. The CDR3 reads CASRRDWGNSPLHF. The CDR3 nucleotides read TGTGCCAGCAGGCGAGATTGGGGTAATTCACCCCTCCACTTT. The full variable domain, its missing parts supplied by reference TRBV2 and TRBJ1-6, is EPEVTQTPSHQVTQMGQEVILRCVPISNHLYFYWYRQILGQKVEFLVSFYNNEISEKSEIFDDQFSVERPDGSNFTLKIRSTKLEDSAMYFCASRRDWGNSPLHFGNGTRLTVT.

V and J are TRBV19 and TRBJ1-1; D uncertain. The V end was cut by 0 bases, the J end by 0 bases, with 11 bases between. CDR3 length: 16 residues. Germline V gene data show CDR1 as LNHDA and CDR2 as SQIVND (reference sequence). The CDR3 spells CASSIDLDKMNTEAFF. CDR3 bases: TGTGCCAGTAGTATAGATCTCGACAAGATGAACACTGAAGCTTTCTTT. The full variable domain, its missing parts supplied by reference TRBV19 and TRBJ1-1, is DGGITQSPKYLFRKEGQNVTLSCEQNLNHDAMYWYRQDPGQGLRLIYYSQIVNDFQKGDIAEGYSVSREKKESFPLTVTSAQKNPTAFYLCASSIDLDKMNTEAFFGQGTRLTVV.

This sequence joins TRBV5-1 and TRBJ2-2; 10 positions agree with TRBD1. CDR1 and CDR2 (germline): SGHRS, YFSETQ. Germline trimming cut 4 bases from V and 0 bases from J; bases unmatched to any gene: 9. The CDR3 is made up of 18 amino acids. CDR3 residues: CASSPWGTGATNTGELFF. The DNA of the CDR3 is TGCGCCAGCAGCCCCTGGGGGACAGGGGCTACGAACACCGGGGAGCTGTTTTTT.

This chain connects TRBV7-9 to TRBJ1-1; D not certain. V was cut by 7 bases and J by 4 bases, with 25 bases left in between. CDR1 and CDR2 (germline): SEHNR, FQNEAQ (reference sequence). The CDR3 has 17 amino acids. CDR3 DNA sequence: TGTGCCAGCACCGAGATTGATGCAGCATTTGTGGGCACTGAAGCTTTCTTT. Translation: CASTEIDAAFVGTEAFF.

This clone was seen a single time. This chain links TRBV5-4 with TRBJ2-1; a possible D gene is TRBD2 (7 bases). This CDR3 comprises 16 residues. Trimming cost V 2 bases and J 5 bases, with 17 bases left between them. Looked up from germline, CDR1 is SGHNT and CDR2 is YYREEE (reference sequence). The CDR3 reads CASSFSLRGADNEQFF. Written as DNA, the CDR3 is TGTGCCAGCAGCTTCAGTCTCCGGGGGGCCGACAATGAGCAGTTCTTC.

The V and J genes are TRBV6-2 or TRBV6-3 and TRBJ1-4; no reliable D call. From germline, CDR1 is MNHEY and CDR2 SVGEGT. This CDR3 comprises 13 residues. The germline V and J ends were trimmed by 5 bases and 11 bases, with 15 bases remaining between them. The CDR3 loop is CASSTPPVRKLFF. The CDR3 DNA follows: TGTGCCAGCAGTACACCCCCCGTCCGGAAACTGTTTTTT.

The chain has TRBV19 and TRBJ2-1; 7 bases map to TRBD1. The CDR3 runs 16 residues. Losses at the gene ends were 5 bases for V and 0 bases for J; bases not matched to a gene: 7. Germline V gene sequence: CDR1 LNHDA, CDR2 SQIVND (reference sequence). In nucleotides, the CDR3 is TGTGCCAGTAGTCACGACAGGGATAGCTCCTACAATGAGCAGTTCTTC. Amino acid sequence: CASSHDRDSSYNEQFF.

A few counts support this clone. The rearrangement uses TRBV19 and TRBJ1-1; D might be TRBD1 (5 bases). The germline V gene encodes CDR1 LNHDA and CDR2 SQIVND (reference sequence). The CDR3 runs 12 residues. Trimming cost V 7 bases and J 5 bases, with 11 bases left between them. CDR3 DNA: TGTGCCAGTAAGCAGGGCGAGACTGAAGCTTTCTTT. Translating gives CASKQGETEAFF.